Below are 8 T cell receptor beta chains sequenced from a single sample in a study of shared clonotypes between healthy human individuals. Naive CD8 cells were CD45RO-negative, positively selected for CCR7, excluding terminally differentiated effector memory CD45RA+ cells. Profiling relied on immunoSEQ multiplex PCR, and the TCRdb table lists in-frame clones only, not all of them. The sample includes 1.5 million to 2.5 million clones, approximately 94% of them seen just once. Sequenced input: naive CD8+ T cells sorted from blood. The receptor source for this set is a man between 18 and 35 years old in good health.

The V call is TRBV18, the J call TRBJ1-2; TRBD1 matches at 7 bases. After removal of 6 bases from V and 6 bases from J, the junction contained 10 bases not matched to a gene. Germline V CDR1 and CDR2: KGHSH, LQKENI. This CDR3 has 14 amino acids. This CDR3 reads CASSSRRGLNGYTF. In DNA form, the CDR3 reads TGTGCCAGCTCCTCTCGGAGGGGGCTGAATGGCTACACCTTC.

The CDR3 here is CSVTPETSPYEQYF. DNA of the CDR3: TGCAGCGTTACCCCAGAGACCAGTCCCTACGAGCAGTACTTC. This chain joins TRBV29-1 and TRBJ2-7, with no clear D. Trimming shortened V by 5 bases and J by 2 bases, and 16 bases separated the two germline ends. This CDR3 contains 14 residues. Germline lookup yields CDR1 SQVTM and CDR2 ANQGSEA.

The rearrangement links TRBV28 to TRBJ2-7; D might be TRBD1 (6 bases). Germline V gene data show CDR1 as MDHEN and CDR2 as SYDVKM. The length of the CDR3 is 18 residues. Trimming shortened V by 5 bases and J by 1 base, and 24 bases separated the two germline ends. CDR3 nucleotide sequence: TGTGCCAGCAGTCTACCCGAGTTTGGGGGCCCGTTGTCCTACGAGCAGTACTTC. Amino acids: CASSLPEFGGPLSYEQYF.

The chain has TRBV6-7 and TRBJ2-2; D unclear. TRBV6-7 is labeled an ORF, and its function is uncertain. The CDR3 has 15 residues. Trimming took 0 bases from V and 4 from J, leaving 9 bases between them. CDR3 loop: CASSYSDRSTGELFF. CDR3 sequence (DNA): TGTGCCAGCAGTTACTCGGACCGGAGCACCGGGGAGCTGTTTTTT.

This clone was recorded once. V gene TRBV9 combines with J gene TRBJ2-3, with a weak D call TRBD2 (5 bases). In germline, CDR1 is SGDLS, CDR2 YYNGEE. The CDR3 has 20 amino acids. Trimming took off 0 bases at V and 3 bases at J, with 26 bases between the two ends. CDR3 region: CASSVATAFDPSDWTDTQYF. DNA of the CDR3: TGTGCCAGCAGCGTAGCTACGGCCTTCGACCCTTCGGACTGGACAGATACGCAGTATTTT.

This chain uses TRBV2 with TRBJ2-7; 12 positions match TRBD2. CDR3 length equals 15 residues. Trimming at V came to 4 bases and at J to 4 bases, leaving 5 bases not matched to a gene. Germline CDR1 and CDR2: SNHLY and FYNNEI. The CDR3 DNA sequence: TGTGCCAGCAGTGTGACTAGCGGGAGTTCGTACGAGCAGTACTTC. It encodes CASSVTSGSSYEQYF.

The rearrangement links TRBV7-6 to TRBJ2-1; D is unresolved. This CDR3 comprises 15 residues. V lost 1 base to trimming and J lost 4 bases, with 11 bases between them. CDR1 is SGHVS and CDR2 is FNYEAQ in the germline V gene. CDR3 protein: CASSLGLDGYNEQFF. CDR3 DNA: TGTGCCAGCAGCTTAGGGCTAGATGGGTACAATGAGCAGTTCTTC.

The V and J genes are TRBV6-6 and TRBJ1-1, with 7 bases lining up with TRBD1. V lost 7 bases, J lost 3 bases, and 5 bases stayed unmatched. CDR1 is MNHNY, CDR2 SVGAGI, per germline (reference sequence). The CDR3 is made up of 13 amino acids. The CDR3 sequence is CASTQGWDTEAFF. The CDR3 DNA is TGTGCCAGCACACAGGGGTGGGACACTGAAGCTTTCTTT.